These 3 T cell receptor beta chains were all obtained from the same sample, sequenced in a study of shared clonotypes between healthy human individuals. TCRdb's copy holds only in-frame clones and misses some; the assay was immunoSEQ multiplex PCR. The sample records some 450,000 clones, about 74% being singletons. The specimen sequenced was PBMCs. All receptors derive from a woman between 40 and 55 years old in good health. Some clones in this sample may be carry-over from other donors' samples.

The gene calls are TRBV2 and TRBJ2-5; no clear D gene. V lost 5 bases and J lost 0, with 10 bases in between. Germline-derived CDR1 and CDR2 are SNHLY and FYNNEI. This CDR3 is 14 amino acids long. The CDR3 DNA follows: TGTGCCAGCAGTCCCTTGTCGGACCAAGAGACCCAGTACTTC. This sequence encodes CASSPLSDQETQYF.

This clone was recorded a few times. The CDR3 DNA sequence: TGCAGCGTTGCGCGGGGGGGTGAAGCTTTCTTT. Translating it yields CSVARGGEAFF. This chain joins TRBV29-1 and TRBJ1-1; a possible D gene is TRBD1 (5 bases). Germline loops: CDR1 SQVTM, CDR2 ANQGSEA. The V end lost 4 bases, the J end lost 7 bases, and 10 bases lay between the germline ends. The CDR3 has 11 residues. Using reference TRBV29-1 and TRBJ1-1 for the parts outside the CDR3, the full variable domain is SAVISQKPSRDICQRGTSLTIQCQVDSQVTMMFWYRQQPGQSLTLIATANQGSEATYESGFVIDKFPISRPNLTFSTLTVSNMSPEDSSIYLCSVARGGEAFFGQGTRLTVV.

As for this clone: A read error likely explains this, since a far larger clone differs by one base. Distinct nucleotide sequences in the sample also encode this CDR3. V and J are TRBV9 and TRBJ1-4; D is possibly TRBD1 (5 bases). The CDR3 extends over 13 amino acids. CDR1 SGDLS and CDR2 YYNGEE come from the germline V gene. The CDR3 DNA reads as TGTGCCAGCAGCGTAGAAGTTGGAGGGGATCTGTTCTTT. Encoded protein: CASSVEVGGDLFF.